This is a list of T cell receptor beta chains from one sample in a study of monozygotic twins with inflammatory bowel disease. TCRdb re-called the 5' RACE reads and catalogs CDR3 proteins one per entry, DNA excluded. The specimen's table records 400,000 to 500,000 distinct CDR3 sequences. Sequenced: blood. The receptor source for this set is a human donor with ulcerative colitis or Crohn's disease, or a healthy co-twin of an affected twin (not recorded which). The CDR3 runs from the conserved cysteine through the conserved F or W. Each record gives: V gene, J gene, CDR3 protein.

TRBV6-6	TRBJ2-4	CASSYDWQNIQYF
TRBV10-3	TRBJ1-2	CAISENAGTTISNYGYTF
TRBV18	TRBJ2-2	CASSPKPNTGELFF
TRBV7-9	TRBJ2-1	CASSSLESEHYNEQFF
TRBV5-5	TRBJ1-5	CASSPRLTGDNQPQHF
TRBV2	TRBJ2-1	CASFWGRGPYNEQFF
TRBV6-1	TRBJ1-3	CASSDPGHFSGNTIYF
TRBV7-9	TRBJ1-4	CAGTRESLSNEKLFF
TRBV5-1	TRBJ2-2	CASSYQGSGELFF
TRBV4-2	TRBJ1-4	CASSQLQTGRQGVSEKLFF
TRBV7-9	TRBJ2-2	CVLPKAGRSPGELFF
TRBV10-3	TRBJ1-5	CAISESKGQANQPQHF
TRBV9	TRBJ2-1	CASSVGQGLHNEQFF
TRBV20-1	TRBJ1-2	CSDKERRGYTF
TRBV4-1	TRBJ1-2	CASSQVPDYGYTF
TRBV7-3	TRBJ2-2	CASSLGRFTGELFF
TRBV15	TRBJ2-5	CATSGGIQETQYF
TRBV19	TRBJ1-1	CASIGRASSTEAFF
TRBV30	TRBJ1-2	CAWMRRLDYGYTF
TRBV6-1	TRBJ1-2	CASSEGGGFAMGYTF